Below are 9 T cell receptor beta chains sequenced from a single sample in a study of CD8+CD57+ T cells in acquired aplastic anemia (dated by TCRdb to 2016 to 2019). These reads were obtained on an Illumina HiSeq 2000. Genomic DNA was used as template for profiling of TCR beta VDJ combinations and CDR3 sequences. TCRdb applied fastp at Q25 and MiXCR to the public reads, then kept only in-frame beta chains. Under each unique CDR3 protein, matching rows form one entry showing the most common genes and DNA. The sample yields some 280,000 distinct CDR3 sequences; around three fifths were counted once. Less than 9.5% of the sample is in the top ten clones. The source material was sorted CD4+, CD8+, or CD8+CD57+ T cells (not recorded which) from PBMCs. Receptor source: a human donor with severe aplastic anemia or a healthy control (not recorded which).

The chain is built from TRBV24-1 and TRBJ2-1; 11 bases align to TRBD2. This CDR3 contains 17 residues. CDR1 and CDR2 from the germline V gene are KGHDR and SFDVKD. The V and J ends lost 3 bases and 4 bases, in that order; junction bases with no gene match: 7. CDR3: CATSDPGTSGPYNEQFF. The DNA of the CDR3 is TGTGCCACCAGTGATCCGGGGACTAGCGGACCATACAATGAGCAGTTCTTC.

The chain recombines TRBV10-3 with TRBJ2-3; 7 positions match TRBD2. The ends lost 4 bases at V and 5 bases at J; junction bases unmatched: 9. The CDR3 runs to 15 residues. Germline loops: CDR1 ENHRY, CDR2 SYGVKD. In nucleotides, the CDR3 is TGTGCCATCAGTGGTCCCAGGGCGGGAGTAGATACGCAGTATTTT. Translating it yields CAISGPRAGVDTQYF.

The chain couples TRBV9 to TRBJ2-3, with D tentatively TRBD1 (5 bases). Germline V gene data show CDR1 as SGDLS and CDR2 as YYNGEE. Trimming cost V 0 bases and J 0 bases, with 11 bases left between them. This CDR3 is 16 amino acids long. The CDR3 DNA follows: TGTGCCAGCAGCGTAGACGGACAACCAAGCACAGATACGCAGTATTTT. This codes for CASSVDGQPSTDTQYF. The full variable domain, rest sourced from reference TRBV9 and TRBJ2-3, is DSGVTQTPKHLITATGQRVTLRCSPRSGDLSVYWYQQSLDQGLQFLIQYYNGEERAKGNILERFSAQQFPDLHSELNLSSLELGDSALYFCASSVDGQPSTDTQYFGPGTRLTVL.

The chain employs TRBV30 and TRBJ1-1; D unclear. This CDR3 is 15 amino acids long. V lost 0 bases and J lost 1, with 12 bases in between. Germline values: CDR1 GTSNPN, CDR2 SVGIG (reference sequence). For the CDR3, the DNA is TGTGCCTGGAGTGTACGAGCTAGGGCGAACACTGAAGCTTTCTTT. Translation gives CAWSVRARANTEAFF.

The chain combines TRBV6-9 with TRBJ2-7, with no clear D. V lost 2 bases, J lost 0 bases, and 17 bases lay in between. This CDR3 is built from 17 residues. CDR1 is MNHGY, CDR2 SVAAGI, per germline. The CDR3 loop reads CASSYTSSRQNSYEQYF. CDR3 DNA sequence: TGTGCCAGCAGTTATACCTCGTCGAGGCAAAACTCCTACGAGCAGTACTTC.

The table lists this clonotype with many counts. The chain combines TRBV6-5 with TRBJ1-1; D unresolved. From germline, CDR1 is MNHEY and CDR2 SVGAGI. There are 15 residues in the CDR3. V dropped 4 bases and J dropped 1 base, with 13 bases sitting between them. The CDR3 nucleotides are TGTGCCAGCAGTTCCCTCCCGCTAGCGAACACTGAAGCTTTCTTT. It is translated as CASSSLPLANTEAFF.

The CDR3 spells CSARGSGTGELFF. CDR3 nucleotide sequence: TGCAGTGCTAGGGGTAGTGGAACCGGGGAGCTGTTTTTT. The chain is built from TRBV20-1 and TRBJ2-2, with unresolved D. From germline, CDR1 is DFQATT and CDR2 SNEGSKA (reference sequence). This CDR3 contains 13 residues. V lost 3 bases to trimming and J lost 5 bases, with 10 bases between them.

V usage is TRBV6-4 and J usage is TRBJ2-3; 9 positions agree with TRBD1. V lost 2 bases and J lost 5; bases outside the gene matches: 5. The CDR3 extends over 15 amino acids. From germline, CDR1 is MRHNA and CDR2 SNTAGT. CDR3 residues: CASSDTGGAGDTQYF. In DNA form, the CDR3 reads TGTGCCAGCAGTGACACAGGGGGCGCGGGAGATACGCAGTATTTT.

V usage is TRBV7-9 and J usage is TRBJ2-7; D gene uncertain. The V end lost 1 base, the J end lost 2 bases, and 6 bases lay between the germline ends. Germline values: CDR1 SEHNR, CDR2 FQNEAQ (reference sequence). This CDR3 comprises 13 residues. Here the CDR3 reads CASSLELPYEQYF. The CDR3 coding sequence is TGTGCCAGCAGCTTAGAGCTCCCCTACGAGCAGTACTTC.